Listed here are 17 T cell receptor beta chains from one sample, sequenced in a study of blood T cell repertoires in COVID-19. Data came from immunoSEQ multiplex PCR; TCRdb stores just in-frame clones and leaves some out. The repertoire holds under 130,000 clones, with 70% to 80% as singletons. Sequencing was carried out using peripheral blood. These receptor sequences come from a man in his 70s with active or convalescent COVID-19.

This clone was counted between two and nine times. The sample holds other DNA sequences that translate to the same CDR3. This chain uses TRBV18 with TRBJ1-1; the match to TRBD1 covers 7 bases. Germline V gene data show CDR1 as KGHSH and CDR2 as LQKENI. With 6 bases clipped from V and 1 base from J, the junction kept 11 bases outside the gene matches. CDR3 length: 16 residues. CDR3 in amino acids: CASSPILQGSNTEAFF. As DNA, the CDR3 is TGTGCCAGCTCCCCTATATTACAGGGGTCGAACACTGAAGCTTTCTTT.

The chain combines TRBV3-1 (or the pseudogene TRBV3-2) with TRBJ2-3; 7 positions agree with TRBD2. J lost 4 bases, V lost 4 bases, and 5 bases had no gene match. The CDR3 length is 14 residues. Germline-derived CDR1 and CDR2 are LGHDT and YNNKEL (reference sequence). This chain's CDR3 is CASSPRLAADTQYF. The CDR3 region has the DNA TGTGCCAGCAGCCCCCGACTAGCCGCAGATACGCAGTATTTT.

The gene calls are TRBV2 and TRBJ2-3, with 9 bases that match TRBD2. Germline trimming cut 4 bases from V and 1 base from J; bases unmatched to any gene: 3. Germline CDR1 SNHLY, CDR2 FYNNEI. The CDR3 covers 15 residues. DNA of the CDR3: TGTGCCAGCAGTGTAGCTAGCGGGGGCACAGATACGCAGTATTTT. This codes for CASSVASGGTDTQYF.

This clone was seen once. The DNA of the CDR3 is TGTGCCAGCAGCGACTCGGGGGGGGCCAACACTGAAGCTTTCTTT. Translated, it gives CASSDSGGANTEAFF. The chain is built from TRBV6-6 and TRBJ1-1; weak D call: TRBD1 (6 bases). The V end was cut by 6 bases, the J end by 2 bases, with 16 bases between. The CDR3 sequence is 15 residues long. The germline V gene encodes CDR1 MNHNY and CDR2 SVGAGI (reference sequence).

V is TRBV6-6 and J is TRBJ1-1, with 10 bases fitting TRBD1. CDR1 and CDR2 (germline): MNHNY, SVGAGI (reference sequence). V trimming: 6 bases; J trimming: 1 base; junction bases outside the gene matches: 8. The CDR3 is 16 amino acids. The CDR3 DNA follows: TGTGCCAGCAGCCATGGGACAGGGGTTGCGAACACTGAAGCTTTCTTT. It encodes CASSHGTGVANTEAFF.

The CDR3 DNA reads as TGCGCCAGCAGCCCTCAGGGGGGACAGGAGAATTCACCCCTCCACTTT. Its protein is CASSPQGGQENSPLHF. The chain has TRBV5-1 and TRBJ1-6; 8 nucleotides line up with TRBD1. The CDR3 extends over 16 amino acids. The germline V gene encodes CDR1 SGHRS and CDR2 YFSETQ. The V segment lost 4 bases and the J segment 7 bases; nucleotides outside the gene matches: 10.

For the CDR3, the DNA is TGTGCCAGCAGCGGAGGACAGACAACTAATGAAAAACTGTTTTTT. Residues: CASSGGQTTNEKLFF. J is TRBJ1-4 and V is TRBV7-9, with D possibly matching TRBD1 (6 bases). The V gene lost 5 bases and the J gene lost 0 bases, with 10 bases spanning the gap. Per germline, CDR1 SEHNR and CDR2 FQNEAQ (reference sequence). The CDR3 runs to 15 residues.

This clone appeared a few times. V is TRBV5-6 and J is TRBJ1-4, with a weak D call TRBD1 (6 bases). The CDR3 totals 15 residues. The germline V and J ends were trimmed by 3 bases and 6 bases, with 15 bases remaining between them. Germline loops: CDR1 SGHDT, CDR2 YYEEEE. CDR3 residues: CASSSLQGRDEKLFF. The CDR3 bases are TGTGCCAGCAGCTCATTACAGGGCAGGGATGAAAAACTGTTTTTT.

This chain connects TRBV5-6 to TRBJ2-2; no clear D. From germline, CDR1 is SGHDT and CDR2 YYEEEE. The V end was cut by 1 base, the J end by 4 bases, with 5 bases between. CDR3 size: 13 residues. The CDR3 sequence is CASSLLSTGELFF. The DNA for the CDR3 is TGTGCCAGCAGCTTGCTGAGCACCGGGGAGCTGTTTTTT.

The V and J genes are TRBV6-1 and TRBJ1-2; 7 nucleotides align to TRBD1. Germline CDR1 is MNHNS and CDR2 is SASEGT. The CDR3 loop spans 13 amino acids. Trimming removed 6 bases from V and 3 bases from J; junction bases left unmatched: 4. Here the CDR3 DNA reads TGTGCCAGCAGCCGACAGGGCGACTATGGCTACACCTTC. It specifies CASSRQGDYGYTF.

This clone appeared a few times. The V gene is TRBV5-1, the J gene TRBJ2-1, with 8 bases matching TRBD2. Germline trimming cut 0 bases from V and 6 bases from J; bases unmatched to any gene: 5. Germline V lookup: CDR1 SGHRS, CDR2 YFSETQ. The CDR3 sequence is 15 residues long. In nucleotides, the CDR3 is TGCGCCAGCAGCTTGGACGGGGGGGCCGGCAATGAGCAGTTCTTC. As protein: CASSLDGGAGNEQFF.

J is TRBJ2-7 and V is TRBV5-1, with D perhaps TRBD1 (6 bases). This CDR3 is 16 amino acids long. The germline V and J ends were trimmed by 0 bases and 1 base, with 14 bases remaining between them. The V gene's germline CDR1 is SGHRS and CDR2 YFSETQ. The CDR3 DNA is TGCGCCAGCAGCTTGGTTCCGGGACATGGGTCCTACGAGCAGTACTTC. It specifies CASSLVPGHGSYEQYF.

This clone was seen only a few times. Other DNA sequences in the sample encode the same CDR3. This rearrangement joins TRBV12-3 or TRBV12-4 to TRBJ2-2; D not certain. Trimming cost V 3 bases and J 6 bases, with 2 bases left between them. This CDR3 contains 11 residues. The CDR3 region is CASSFSGELFF. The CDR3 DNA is TGTGCCAGCAGTTTCTCCGGGGAGCTGTTTTTT.

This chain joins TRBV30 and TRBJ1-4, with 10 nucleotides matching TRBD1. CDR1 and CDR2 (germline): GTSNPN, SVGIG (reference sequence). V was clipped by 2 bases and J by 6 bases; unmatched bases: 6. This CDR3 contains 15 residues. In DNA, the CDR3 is TGTGCCTGGAGTAGGACAGGGGGTTCTGATGAAAAACTGTTTTTT. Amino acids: CAWSRTGGSDEKLFF.

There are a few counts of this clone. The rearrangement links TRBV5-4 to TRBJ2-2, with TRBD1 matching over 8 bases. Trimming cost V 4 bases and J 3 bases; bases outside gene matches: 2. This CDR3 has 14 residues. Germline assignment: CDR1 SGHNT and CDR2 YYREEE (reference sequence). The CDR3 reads CASSAGQDTGELFF. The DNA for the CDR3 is TGTGCCAGCAGCGCGGGACAGGACACCGGGGAGCTGTTTTTT.

For the CDR3, the DNA is TGTGCCTGGACTTGGGGACTAGCGACCCAAGAGACCCAGTACTTC. Translating gives CAWTWGLATQETQYF. This chain uses TRBV30 with TRBJ2-5; 10 nucleotides match TRBD2. The V gene's germline CDR1 is GTSNPN and CDR2 SVGIG (reference sequence). CDR3 length: 15 residues. The J segment lost 1 base and the V segment lost 4 bases, leaving 6 bases of the junction unmatched.

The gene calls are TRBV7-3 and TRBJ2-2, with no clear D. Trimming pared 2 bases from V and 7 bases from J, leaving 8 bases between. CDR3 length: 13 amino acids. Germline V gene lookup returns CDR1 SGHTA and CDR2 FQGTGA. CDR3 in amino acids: CASSLGSGGELFF. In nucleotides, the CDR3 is TGTGCCAGCAGCTTAGGGTCAGGCGGGGAGCTGTTTTTT.